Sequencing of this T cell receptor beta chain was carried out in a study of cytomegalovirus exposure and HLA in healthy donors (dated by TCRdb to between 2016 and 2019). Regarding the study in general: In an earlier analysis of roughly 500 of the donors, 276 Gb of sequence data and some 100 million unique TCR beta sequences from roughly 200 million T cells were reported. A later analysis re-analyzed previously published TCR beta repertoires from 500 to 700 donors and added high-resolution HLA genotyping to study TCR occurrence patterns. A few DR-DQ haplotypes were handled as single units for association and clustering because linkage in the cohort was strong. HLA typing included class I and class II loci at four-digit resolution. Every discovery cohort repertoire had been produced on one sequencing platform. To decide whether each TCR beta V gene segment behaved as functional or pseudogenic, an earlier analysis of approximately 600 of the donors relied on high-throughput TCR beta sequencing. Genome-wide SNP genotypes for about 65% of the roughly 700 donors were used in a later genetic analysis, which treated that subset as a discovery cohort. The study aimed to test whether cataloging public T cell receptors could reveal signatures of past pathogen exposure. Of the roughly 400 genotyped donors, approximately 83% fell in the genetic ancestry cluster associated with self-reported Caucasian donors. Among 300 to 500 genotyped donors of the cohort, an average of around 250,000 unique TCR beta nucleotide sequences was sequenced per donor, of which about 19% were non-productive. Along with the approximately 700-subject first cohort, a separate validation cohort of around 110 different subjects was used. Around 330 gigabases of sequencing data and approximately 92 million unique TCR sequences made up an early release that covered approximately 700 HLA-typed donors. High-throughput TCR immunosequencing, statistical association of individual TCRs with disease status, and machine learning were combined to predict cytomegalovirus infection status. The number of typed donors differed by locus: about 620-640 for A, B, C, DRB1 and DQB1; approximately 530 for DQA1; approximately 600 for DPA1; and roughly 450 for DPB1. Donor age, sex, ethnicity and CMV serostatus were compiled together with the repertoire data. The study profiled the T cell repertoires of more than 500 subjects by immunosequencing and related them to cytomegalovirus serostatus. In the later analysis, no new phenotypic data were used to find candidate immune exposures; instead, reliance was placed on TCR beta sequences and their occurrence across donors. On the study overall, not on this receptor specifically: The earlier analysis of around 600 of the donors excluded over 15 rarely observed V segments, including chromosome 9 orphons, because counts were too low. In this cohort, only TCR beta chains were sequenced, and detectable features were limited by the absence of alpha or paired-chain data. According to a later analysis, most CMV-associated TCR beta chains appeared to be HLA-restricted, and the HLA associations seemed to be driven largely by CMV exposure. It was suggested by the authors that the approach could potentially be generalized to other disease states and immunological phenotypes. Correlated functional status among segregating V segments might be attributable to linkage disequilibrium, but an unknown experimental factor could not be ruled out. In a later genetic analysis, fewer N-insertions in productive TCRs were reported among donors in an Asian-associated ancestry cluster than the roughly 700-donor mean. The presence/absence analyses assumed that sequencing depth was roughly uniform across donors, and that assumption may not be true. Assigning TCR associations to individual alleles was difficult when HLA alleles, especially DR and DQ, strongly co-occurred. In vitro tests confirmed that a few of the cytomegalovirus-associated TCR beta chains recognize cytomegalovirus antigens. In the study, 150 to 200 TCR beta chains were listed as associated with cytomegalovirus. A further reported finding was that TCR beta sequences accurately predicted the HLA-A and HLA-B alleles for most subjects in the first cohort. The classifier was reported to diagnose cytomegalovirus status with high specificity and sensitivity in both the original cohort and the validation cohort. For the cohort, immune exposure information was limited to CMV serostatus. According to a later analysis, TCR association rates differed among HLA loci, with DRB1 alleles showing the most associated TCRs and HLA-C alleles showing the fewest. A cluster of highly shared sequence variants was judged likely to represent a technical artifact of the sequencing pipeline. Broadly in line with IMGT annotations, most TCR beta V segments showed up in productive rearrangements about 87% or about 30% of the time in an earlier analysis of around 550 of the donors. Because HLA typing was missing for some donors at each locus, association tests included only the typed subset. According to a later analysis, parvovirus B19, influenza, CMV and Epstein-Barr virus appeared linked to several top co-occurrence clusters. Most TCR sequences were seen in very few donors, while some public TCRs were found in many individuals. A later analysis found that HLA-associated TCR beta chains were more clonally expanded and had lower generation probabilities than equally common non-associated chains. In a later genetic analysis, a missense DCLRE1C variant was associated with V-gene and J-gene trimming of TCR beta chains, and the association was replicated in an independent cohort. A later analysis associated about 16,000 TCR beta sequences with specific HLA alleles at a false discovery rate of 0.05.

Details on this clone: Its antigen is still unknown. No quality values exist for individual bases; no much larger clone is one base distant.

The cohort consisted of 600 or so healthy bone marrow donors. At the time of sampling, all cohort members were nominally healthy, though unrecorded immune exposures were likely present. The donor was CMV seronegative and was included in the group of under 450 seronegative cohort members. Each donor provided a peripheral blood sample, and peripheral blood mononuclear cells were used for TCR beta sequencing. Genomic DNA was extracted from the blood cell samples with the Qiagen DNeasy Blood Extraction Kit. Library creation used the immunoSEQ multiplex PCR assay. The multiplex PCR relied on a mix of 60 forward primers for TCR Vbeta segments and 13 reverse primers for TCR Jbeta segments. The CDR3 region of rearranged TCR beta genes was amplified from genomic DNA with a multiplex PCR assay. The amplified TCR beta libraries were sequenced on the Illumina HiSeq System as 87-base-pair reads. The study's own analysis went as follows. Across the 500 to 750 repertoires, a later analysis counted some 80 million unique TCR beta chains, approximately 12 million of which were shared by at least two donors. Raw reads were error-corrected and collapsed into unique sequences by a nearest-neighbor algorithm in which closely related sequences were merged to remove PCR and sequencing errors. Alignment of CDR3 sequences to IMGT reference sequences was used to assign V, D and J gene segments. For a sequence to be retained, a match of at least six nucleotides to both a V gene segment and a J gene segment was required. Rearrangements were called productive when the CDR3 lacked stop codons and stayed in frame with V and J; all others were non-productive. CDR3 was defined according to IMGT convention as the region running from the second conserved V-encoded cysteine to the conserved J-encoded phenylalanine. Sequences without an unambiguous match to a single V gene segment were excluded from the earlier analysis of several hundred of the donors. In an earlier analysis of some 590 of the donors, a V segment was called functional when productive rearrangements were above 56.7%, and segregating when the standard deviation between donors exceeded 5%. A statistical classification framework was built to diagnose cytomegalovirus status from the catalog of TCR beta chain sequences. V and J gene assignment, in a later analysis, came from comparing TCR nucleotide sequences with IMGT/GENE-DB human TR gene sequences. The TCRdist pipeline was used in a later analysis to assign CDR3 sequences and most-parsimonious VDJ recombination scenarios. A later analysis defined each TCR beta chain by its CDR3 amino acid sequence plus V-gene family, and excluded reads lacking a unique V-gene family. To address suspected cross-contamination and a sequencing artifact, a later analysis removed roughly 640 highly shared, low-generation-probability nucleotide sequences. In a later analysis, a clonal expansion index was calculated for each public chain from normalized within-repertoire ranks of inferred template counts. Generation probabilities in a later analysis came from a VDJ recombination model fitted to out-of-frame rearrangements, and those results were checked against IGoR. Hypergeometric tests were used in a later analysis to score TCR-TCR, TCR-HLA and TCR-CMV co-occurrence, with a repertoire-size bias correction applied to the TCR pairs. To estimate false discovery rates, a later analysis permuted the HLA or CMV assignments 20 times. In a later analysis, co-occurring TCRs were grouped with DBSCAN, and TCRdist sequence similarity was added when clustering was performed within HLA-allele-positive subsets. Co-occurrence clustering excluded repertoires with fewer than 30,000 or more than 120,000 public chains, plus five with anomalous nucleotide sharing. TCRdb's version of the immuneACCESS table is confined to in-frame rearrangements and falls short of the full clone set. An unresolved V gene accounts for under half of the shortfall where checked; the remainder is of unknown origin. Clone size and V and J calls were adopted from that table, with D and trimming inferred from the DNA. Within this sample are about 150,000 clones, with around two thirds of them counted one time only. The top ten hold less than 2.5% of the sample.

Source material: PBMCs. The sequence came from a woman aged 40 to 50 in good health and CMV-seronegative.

The CDR3 reads as follows: CASSQGEGTAAANYGYTF. The base sequence is TGCGCCAGCAGCCAAGGGGAGGGGACCGCCGCCGCTAACTATGGCTACACCTTC. This chain is built from TRBV4-1 and TRBJ1-2, with TRBD1 tentatively as D gene (5 bases match). V loses 1 base, J loses 0 bases, and the germline ends lie 18 bases apart. The germline V gene specifies MGHRA as CDR1 and YSYEKL as CDR2. The CDR3 contains 18 residues, cysteine and phenylalanine counted. The CDR3 DNA has 54 bases and is translated from base 1.